This T cell receptor (beta chain) stems from a study of cytomegalovirus exposure and HLA in healthy donors. Study outcomes and limitations: For most TCR sequences rarity was the rule, although some public TCRs occurred in many donors. Subsequent analysis of the approximately 110 validation repertoires found a tendency for first-cohort TCR clusters to co-occur. Investigators reported 164 TCR beta chains as tied to cytomegalovirus.

Remarks on this clone: The target antigen is unknown.

Germline V CDR1 and CDR2: MGHRA, YSYEKL. V was clipped by 0 bases and J by 4 bases; unmatched bases: 12. The CDR3 is 19 residues long. The validation cohort, a group of 130 or so subjects, included the donors and was separate from the roughly 620-subject first cohort. Produced via immunoSEQ multiplex PCR; TCRdb's table is partial and in-frame only. The data hold around 150,000 clones, with 70% to 85% observed a single time. The rearrangement uses TRBV4-1 and TRBJ2-4, with TRBD2 identical over 10 bases. This sequence originates from a man aged 25-45 years in good health and CMV-seropositive. The sample was PBMCs. The CDR3 region has the DNA TGCGCCAGCAGCCAAGATTCAATCCCCATAGCGGGAGGTAAAAACATTCAGTACTTC. The encoded protein is CASSQDSIPIAGGKNIQYF.